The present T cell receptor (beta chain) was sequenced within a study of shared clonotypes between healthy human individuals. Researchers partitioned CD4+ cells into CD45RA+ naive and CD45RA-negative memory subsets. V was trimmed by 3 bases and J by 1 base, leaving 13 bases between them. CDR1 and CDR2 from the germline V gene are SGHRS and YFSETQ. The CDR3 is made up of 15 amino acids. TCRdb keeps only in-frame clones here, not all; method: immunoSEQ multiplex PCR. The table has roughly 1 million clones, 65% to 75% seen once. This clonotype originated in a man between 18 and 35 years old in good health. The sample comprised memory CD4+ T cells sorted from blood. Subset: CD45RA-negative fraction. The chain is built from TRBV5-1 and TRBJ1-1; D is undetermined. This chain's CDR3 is CASSWKATENTEAFF. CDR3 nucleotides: TGCGCCAGCAGCTGGAAAGCCACAGAGAACACTGAAGCTTTCTTT.